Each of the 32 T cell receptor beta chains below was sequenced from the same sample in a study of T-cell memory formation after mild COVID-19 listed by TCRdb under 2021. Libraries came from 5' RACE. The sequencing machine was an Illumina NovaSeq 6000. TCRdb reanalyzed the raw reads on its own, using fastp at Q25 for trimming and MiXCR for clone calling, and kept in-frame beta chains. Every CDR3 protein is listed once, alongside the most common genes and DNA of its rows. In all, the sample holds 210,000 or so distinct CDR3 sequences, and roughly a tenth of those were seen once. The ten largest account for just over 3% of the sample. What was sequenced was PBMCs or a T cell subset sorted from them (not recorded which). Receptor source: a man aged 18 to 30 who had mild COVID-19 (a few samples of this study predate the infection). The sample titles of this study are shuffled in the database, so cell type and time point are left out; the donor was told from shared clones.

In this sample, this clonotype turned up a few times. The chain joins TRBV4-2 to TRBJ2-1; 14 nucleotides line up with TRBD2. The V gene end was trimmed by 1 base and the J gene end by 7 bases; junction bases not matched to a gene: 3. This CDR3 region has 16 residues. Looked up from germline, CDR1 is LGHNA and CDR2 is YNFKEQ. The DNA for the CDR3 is TGTGCCAGCAGCCAAGTAGGGACTAGCGGGGGAAATGAGCAGTTCTTC. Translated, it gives CASSQVGTSGGNEQFF.

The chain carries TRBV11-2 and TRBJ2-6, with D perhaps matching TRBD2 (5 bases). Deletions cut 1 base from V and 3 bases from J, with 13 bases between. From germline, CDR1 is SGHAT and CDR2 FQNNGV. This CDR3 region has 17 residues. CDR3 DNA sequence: TGTGCCAGCAGCTTAGCCTCCGGGGTCAGTGGGGCCAACGTCCTGACTTTC. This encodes CASSLASGVSGANVLTF.

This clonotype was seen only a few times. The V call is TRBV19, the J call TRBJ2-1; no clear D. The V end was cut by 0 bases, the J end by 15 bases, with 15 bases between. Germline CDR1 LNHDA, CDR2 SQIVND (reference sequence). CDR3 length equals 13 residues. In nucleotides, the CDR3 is TGTGCCAGTAGTATAGACGGGCGACTGGAGAGGTTCTTC. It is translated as CASSIDGRLERFF.

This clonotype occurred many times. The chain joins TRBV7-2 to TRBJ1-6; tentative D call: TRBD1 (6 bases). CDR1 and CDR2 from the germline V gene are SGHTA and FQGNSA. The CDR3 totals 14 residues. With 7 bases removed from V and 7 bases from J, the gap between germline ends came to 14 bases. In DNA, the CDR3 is TGTGCCAGCACCCCAGGACAGCTGAATTCACCCCTCCACTTT. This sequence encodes CASTPGQLNSPLHF.

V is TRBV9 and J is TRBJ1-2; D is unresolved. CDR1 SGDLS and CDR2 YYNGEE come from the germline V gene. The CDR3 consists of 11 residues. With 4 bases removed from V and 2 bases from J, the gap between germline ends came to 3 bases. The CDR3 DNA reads TGTGCCAGCAGCACGAACTATGGCTACACCTTC. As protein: CASSTNYGYTF.

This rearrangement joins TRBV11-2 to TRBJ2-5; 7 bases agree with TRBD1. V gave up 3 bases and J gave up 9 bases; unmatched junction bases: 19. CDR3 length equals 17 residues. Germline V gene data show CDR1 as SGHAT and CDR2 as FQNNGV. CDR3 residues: CASSFVQTGVSRPPQYF. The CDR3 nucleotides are TGTGCCAGCAGCTTCGTCCAAACAGGGGTGTCCCGCCCTCCCCAGTACTTC.

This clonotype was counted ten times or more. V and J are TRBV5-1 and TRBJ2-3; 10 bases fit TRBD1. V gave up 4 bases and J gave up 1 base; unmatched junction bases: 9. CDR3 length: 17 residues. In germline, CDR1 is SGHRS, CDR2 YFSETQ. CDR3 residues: CASSRDRGVRGTDTQYF. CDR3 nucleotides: TGCGCCAGCAGCAGGGACAGGGGTGTTAGGGGCACAGATACGCAGTATTTT.

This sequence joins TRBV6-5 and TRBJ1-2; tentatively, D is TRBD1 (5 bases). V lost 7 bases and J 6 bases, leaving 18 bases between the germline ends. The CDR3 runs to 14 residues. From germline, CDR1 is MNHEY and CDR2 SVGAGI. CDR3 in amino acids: CASNWGTDVDGYTF. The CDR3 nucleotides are TGTGCCAGCAACTGGGGGACGGACGTGGATGGCTACACCTTC.

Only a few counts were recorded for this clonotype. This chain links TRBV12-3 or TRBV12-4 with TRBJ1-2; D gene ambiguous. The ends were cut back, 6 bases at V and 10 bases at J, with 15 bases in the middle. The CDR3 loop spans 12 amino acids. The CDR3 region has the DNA TGTGCCAGCAGACAAGGTGGAGATGACTACACCTTC. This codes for CASRQGGDDYTF.

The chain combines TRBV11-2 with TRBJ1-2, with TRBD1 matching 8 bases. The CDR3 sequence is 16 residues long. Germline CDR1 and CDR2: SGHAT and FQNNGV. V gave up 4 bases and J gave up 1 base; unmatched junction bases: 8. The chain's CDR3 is CASSSLTGGVNYGYTF. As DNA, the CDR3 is TGTGCCAGCAGCTCCCTAACAGGGGGTGTTAACTATGGCTACACCTTC.

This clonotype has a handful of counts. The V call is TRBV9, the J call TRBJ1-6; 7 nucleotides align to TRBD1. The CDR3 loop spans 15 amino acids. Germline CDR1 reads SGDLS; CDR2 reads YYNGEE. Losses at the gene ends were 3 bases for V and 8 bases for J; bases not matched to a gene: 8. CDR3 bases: TGTGCCAGCAGCGCAACTACAACAGGGGATTCACCCCTCCACTTT. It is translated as CASSATTTGDSPLHF.

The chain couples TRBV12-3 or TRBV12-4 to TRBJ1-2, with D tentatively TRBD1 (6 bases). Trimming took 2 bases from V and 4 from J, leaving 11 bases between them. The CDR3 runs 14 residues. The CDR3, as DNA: TGTGCCAGCAGTTTAAATCAGGGGACCTATGGCTACACCTTC. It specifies CASSLNQGTYGYTF.

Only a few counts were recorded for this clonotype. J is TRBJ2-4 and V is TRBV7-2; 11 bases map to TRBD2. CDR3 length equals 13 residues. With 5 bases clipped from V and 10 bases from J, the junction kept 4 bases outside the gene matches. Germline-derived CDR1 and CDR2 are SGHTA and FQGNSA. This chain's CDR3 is CASSLRLAGIQYF. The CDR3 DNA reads TGTGCCAGCAGCCTAAGACTAGCGGGGATTCAGTACTTC.

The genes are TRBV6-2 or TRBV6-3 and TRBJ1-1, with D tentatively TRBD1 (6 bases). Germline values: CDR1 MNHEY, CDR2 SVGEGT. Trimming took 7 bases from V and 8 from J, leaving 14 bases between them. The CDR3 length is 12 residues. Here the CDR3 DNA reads TGTGCCAGCACCCAGGGGAGAGGGGAAGCTTTCTTT. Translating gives CASTQGRGEAFF.

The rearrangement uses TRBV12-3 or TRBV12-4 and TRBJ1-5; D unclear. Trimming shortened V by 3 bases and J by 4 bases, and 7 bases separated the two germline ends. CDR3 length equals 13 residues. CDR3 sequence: CASSLFQNQPQHF. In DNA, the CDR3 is TGTGCCAGCAGTTTGTTTCAGAATCAGCCCCAGCATTTT.

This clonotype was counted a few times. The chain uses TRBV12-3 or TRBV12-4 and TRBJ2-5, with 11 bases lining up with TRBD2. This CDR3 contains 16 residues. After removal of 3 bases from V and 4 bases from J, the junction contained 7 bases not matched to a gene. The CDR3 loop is CASSFYVAGGLETQYF. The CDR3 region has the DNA TGTGCCAGCAGTTTTTACGTAGCGGGGGGGCTAGAGACCCAGTACTTC.

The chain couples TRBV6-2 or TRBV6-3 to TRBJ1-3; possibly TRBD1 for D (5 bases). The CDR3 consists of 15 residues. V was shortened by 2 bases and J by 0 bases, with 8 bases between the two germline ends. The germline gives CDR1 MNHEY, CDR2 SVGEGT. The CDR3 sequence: CASSYDRSSGNTIYF. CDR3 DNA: TGTGCCAGCAGTTACGACAGAAGCTCTGGAAACACCATATATTTT.

The CDR3 spells CASSSPRVSAGNTIYF. CDR3 bases: TGTGCCAGCAGCTCCCCCCGGGTGTCGGCTGGAAACACCATATATTTT. The gene calls are TRBV7-9 and TRBJ1-3; D is unresolved. CDR3 length equals 16 residues. In germline, CDR1 is SEHNR, CDR2 FQNEAQ (reference sequence). Deletions cut 4 bases from V and 2 bases from J, with 15 bases between. Together with reference TRBV7-9 and TRBJ1-3, the CDR3 gives the full variable domain: DTGVSQNPRHKITKRGQNVTFRCDPISEHNRLYWYRQTLGQGPEFLTYFQNEAQLEKSRLLSDRFSAERPKGSFSTLEIQRTEQGDSAMYLCASSSPRVSAGNTIYFGEGSWLTVV.

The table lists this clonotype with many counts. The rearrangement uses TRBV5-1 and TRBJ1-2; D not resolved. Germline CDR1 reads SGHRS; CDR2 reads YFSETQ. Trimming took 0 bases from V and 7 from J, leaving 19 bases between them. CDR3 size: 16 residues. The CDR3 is CASSLGFMGMKRGYTF. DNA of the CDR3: TGCGCCAGCAGCTTGGGCTTTATGGGCATGAAGCGTGGCTACACCTTC.

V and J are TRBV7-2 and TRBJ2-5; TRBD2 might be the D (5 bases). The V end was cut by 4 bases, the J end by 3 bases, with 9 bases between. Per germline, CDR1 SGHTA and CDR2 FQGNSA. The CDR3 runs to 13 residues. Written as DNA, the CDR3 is TGTGCCAGCAGCTGGAGGAGAAAAGAGACCCAGTACTTC. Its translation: CASSWRRKETQYF.

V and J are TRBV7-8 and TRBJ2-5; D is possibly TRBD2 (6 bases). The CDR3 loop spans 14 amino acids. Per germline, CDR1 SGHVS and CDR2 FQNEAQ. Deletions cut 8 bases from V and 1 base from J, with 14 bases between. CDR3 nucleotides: TGTGCCAGCTTTGCGGGAAACCTCCAAGAGACCCAGTACTTC. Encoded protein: CASFAGNLQETQYF.

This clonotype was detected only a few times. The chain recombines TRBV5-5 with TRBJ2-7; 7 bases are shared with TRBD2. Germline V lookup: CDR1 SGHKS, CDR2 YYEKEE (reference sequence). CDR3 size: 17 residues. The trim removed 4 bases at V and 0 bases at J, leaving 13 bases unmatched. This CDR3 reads CASSTGGWEQSSYEQYV. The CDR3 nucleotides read TGTGCCAGCAGCACGGGAGGTTGGGAACAGTCCTCCTACGAGCAGTACGTC.

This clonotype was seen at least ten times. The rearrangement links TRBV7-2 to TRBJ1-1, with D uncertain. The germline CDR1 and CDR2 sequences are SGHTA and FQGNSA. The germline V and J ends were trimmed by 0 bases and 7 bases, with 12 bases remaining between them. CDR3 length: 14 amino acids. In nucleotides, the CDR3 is TGTGCCAGCAGCTTAGCCCGAGGCGTGAATGAAGCTTTCTTT. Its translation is CASSLARGVNEAFF.

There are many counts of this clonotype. The CDR3 region is CASSQGAAGDIQYF. The CDR3 nucleotides are TGTGCCAGCAGCCAAGGGGCAGCGGGAGACATTCAGTACTTC. The chain is built from TRBV4-2 and TRBJ2-4; the match to TRBD2 covers 8 bases. Trimming removed 1 base from V and 8 bases from J; junction bases left unmatched: 4. Germline V lookup: CDR1 LGHNA, CDR2 YNFKEQ. The CDR3 extends over 14 amino acids.

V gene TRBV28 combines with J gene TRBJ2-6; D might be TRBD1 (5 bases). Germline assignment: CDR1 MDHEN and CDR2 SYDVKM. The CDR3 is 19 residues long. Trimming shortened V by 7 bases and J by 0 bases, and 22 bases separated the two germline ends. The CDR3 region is CASTMMGQRTLSGANVLTF. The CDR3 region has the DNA TGTGCCAGCACTATGATGGGGCAGAGGACCCTCTCTGGGGCCAACGTCCTGACTTTC.

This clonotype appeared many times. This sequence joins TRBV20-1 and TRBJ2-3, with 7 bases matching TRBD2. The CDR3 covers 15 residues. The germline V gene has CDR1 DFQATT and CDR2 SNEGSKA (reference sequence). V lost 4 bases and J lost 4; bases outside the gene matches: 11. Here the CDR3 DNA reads TGCAGTGCTACTTGGCCGGGGGGACCCGCAGATACGCAGTATTTT. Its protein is CSATWPGGPADTQYF.

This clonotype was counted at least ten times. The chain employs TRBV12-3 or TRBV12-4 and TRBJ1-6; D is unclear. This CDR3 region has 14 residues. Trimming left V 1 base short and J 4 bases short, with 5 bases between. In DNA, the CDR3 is TGTGCCAGCAGTTTAGGTGGATATAATTCACCCCTCCACTTT. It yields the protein CASSLGGYNSPLHF.

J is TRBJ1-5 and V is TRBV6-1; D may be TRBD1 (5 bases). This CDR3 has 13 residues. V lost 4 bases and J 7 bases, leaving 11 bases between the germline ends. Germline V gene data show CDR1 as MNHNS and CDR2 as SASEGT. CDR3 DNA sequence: TGTGCCAGCAGTGTGACAGACCGGCAGCCCCAGCATTTT. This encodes CASSVTDRQPQHF.

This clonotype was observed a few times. The DNA of the CDR3 is TGTGCCAGCCGAGACAGGGCTTGGGATCAGCCCCAGCATTTT. This codes for CASRDRAWDQPQHF. This chain joins TRBV3-1 and TRBJ1-5; 7 bases align to TRBD1. Germline CDR1 and CDR2: LGHDT and YNNKEL (reference sequence). The CDR3 runs 14 residues. With 8 bases clipped from V and 5 bases from J, the junction kept 9 bases outside the gene matches.

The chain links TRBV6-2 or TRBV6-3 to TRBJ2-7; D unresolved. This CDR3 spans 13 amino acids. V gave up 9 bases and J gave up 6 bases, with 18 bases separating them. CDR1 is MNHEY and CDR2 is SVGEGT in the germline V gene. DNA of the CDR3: TGTGCCAGTACGACGGTAGAGCTCTCCGAGCAGTACTTC. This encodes CASTTVELSEQYF.

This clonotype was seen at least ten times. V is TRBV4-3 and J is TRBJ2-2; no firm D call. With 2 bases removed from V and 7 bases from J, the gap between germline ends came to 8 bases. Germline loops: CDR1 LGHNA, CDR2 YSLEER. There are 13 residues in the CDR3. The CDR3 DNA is TGCGCCAGCAGCCAACTCCTGGGCGGGGAGCTGTTTTTT. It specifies CASSQLLGGELFF.

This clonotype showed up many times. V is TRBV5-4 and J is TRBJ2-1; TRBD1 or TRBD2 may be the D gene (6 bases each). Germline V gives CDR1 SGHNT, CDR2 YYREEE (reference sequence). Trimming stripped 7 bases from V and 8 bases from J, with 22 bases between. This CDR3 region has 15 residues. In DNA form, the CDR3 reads TGTGCCAGCGGCCGCAGGGGAGGTGTTCTCCATGAGCAGTTCTTC. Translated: CASGRRGGVLHEQFF. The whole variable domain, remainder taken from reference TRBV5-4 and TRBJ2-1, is ETGVTQSPTHLIKTRGQQVTLRCSSQSGHNTVSWYQQALGQGPQFIFQYYREEENGRGNFPPRFSGLQFPNYSSELNVNALELDDSALYLCASGRRGGVLHEQFFGPGTRLTVL.